The clone carrying this T cell receptor (beta chain) has a handful of counts. MiXCR, run by TCRdb on the 5' RACE reads, gives a single entry per CDR3 protein. The sample holds over 40,000 distinct CDR3 sequences, under 20% seen once. The data were obtained in a study of chronic HIV infection and antiretroviral therapy. Germline lookup yields CDR1 SGHRS and CDR2 YFSETQ. The CDR3 length is 12 residues. Trimming removed 3 bases from V and 0 bases from J, with 3 bases in between. The sample consisted of peripheral blood. V is TRBV5-1 and J is TRBJ2-5; D not certain. This TCR was sampled from an adult who had HIV and had not received antiretroviral therapy, or was an uninfected healthy control (not recorded which). CDR3 DNA: TGCGCCAGCAGCTCTAACCAAGAGACCCAGTACTTC. Protein product: CASSSNQETQYF.